This passage covers 32 T cell receptor beta chains from one sample sequenced in a study of shared clonotypes between healthy human individuals (TCRdb year 2020). For the CD8 naive samples, CD45RO-negative cells were positively selected for CCR7, yielding a CD45RA+CCR7+ population from which TemRA cells were excluded. The library was prepared using the immunoSEQ multiplex PCR assay. TCRdb holds this immuneACCESS table with in-frame rearrangements only. Some clones are missing; in checked studies, unresolved V genes explain under half, and the rest has no known cause. Within this sample are hundreds of thousands of clones, with roughly 96% of them counted one time only. Of the sample, about 0.12% is held by the ten largest clones. The sample comprised naive CD8+ T cells sorted from blood. The sample's cell subset or site, from its label and the paper: CD45RA+CCR7+. The receptor source for this set is a woman in her thirties in good health.

V and J are TRBV21-1 and TRBJ2-5; the table assigns TRBD1, which was not confirmed against the DNA. TRBV21-1 counts as a pseudogene. The CDR3 consists of 16 residues. The CDR3 bases are TGTGCCAGCAGCGCATGGATGACAGGGGTGATTGAGACCCAGTACTTC. Translation: CASSAWMTGVIETQYF.

The rearrangement links TRBV6-5 to TRBJ2-3; TRBD2 might be the D (6 bases). Germline V CDR1 and CDR2: MNHEY, SVGAGI. The CDR3 consists of 14 residues. The V end was cut by 3 bases, the J end by 5 bases, with 12 bases between. The CDR3 spells CASSYRESGDTQYF. Here the CDR3 DNA reads TGTGCCAGCAGTTATCGGGAGTCGGGAGATACGCAGTATTTT.

This chain uses TRBV28 with TRBJ1-5; D perhaps matches TRBD1 (5 bases). Germline V lookup: CDR1 MDHEN, CDR2 SYDVKM. The ends were cut back, 8 bases at V and 3 bases at J, with 14 bases in the middle. The CDR3 runs 14 residues. CDR3 DNA sequence: TGTGCCAGCGCAGACGTCGGGACCAATCAGCCCCAGCATTTT. Its translation is CASADVGTNQPQHF.

In its sample, this clone was seen once. V gene TRBV28 combines with J gene TRBJ2-4, with TRBD1 matching 8 bases. CDR3 size: 13 residues. Germline values: CDR1 MDHEN, CDR2 SYDVKM. V gave up 6 bases and J gave up 6 bases; unmatched junction bases: 4. The CDR3 DNA sequence: TGTGCCAGCAGCCGACAGGGGTCAAACATTCAGTACTTC. Its translation: CASSRQGSNIQYF.

For this clone: Other DNA sequences within the sample encode an identical CDR3. The chain links TRBV7-9 to TRBJ2-5, with 7 bases identical to TRBD1. V trimming: 5 bases; J trimming: 1 base; junction bases outside the gene matches: 4. Germline loops: CDR1 SEHNR, CDR2 FQNEAQ (reference sequence). The CDR3 contains 14 residues. CDR3: CASSGRDSQETQYF. The CDR3, as DNA: TGTGCCAGCAGCGGCCGGGACAGCCAAGAGACCCAGTACTTC.

About this clone itself: The same CDR3 is also encoded by other DNA sequences in this sample. The chain uses TRBV27 and TRBJ1-5, with D maybe TRBD1 (5 bases). Germline V gene sequence: CDR1 MNHEY, CDR2 SMNVEV (reference sequence). V lost 2 bases and J lost 7, with 12 bases in between. CDR3 length: 14 residues. DNA of the CDR3: TGTGCCAGCAGTTTAAGTGGGGGGAACCAGCCCCAGCATTTT. This gives the protein CASSLSGGNQPQHF.

This clone was observed a single time. The chain carries TRBV7-9 and TRBJ2-5; D call uncertain. Trimming took 5 bases from V and 2 from J, leaving 12 bases between them. The CDR3 sequence is 14 residues long. Germline V gene data show CDR1 as SEHNR and CDR2 as FQNEAQ (reference sequence). The CDR3 is CASSLPLRQETQYF. In DNA, the CDR3 is TGTGCCAGCAGCCTCCCCTTGAGACAAGAGACCCAGTACTTC.

The genes are TRBV30 and TRBJ2-5; TRBD1 matches 9 bases. Germline V CDR1 and CDR2: GTSNPN, SVGIG (reference sequence). There are 15 residues in the CDR3. The J segment lost 2 bases and the V segment lost 3 bases, leaving 7 bases of the junction unmatched. The CDR3 region is CAWSLTGTGQETQYF. As DNA, the CDR3 is TGTGCCTGGAGCCTCACCGGGACAGGGCAAGAGACCCAGTACTTC. The full variable domain, rest sourced from reference TRBV30 and TRBJ2-5, is SQTIHQWPATLVQPVGSPLSLECTVEGTSNPNLYWYRQAAGRGLQLLFYSVGIGQISSEVPQNLSASRPQDRQFILSSKKLLLSDSGFYLCAWSLTGTGQETQYFGPGTRLLVL.

The chain has TRBV4-1 and TRBJ2-5; TRBD2 is a possible D gene (5 bases). V was trimmed by 4 bases and J by 5 bases, leaving 23 bases between them. In germline, CDR1 is MGHRA, CDR2 YSYEKL. This CDR3 comprises 17 residues. The CDR3 sequence: CASSPQTRSGWEETQYF. The CDR3 bases are TGCGCCAGCAGCCCTCAGACTCGCTCCGGGTGGGAGGAGACCCAGTACTTC.

J is TRBJ2-7 and V is TRBV27; D unclear. Germline values: CDR1 MNHEY, CDR2 SMNVEV (reference sequence). The length of the CDR3 is 14 residues. The V and J ends lost 2 bases and 5 bases respectively, with 13 bases between them. CDR3 loop: CASSLLGVSHEQYF. The CDR3, as DNA: TGTGCCAGCAGTTTACTGGGCGTTTCACACGAGCAGTACTTC.

The V call is TRBV4-2, the J call TRBJ2-1; 10 nucleotides match TRBD2. The CDR3 has 15 residues. Trimming cost V 1 base and J 7 bases; bases outside gene matches: 4. Germline V gene data show CDR1 as LGHNA and CDR2 as YNFKEQ. CDR3 DNA: TGTGCCAGCAGCCAAGCTTCACTAGCGGGAAATGAGCAGTTCTTC. This translates into CASSQASLAGNEQFF.

The V and J genes are TRBV10-3 and TRBJ2-5, with 7 bases that match TRBD2. Germline V gene data show CDR1 as ENHRY and CDR2 as SYGVKD. The CDR3 runs 16 residues. V lost 0 bases and J lost 2; bases outside the gene matches: 6. CDR3 sequence reads: CAISESEEGGQETQYF. In nucleotides, the CDR3 is TGTGCCATCAGTGAGTCGGAGGAGGGAGGGCAAGAGACCCAGTACTTC.

In DNA form, the CDR3 reads TGTGCCAGCAGCCGACCGGGACTAGCTCCCGAGCAGTACTTC. Amino acid sequence: CASSRPGLAPEQYF. V usage is TRBV5-4 and J usage is TRBJ2-7, with 9 positions matching TRBD2. Germline lookup yields CDR1 SGHNT and CDR2 YYREEE (reference sequence). After removal of 4 bases from V and 6 bases from J, the junction contained 8 bases not matched to a gene. This CDR3 contains 14 residues. The full variable domain, with the rest looked up from reference TRBV5-4 and TRBJ2-7, is ETGVTQSPTHLIKTRGQQVTLRCSSQSGHNTVSWYQQALGQGPQFIFQYYREEENGRGNFPPRFSGLQFPNYSSELNVNALELDDSALYLCASSRPGLAPEQYFGPGTRLTVT.

The CDR3 here is CASSTLAGAHEQYF. DNA of the CDR3: TGTGCCAGCAGCACACTAGCGGGAGCCCACGAGCAGTACTTC. The chain has TRBV27 and TRBJ2-7; 11 bases are shared with TRBD2. Germline CDR1 MNHEY, CDR2 SMNVEV (reference sequence). There are 14 residues in the CDR3. Germline trimming cut 6 bases from V and 5 bases from J; bases unmatched to any gene: 6.

The J gene is TRBJ2-7, the V gene TRBV5-1; tentatively, D is TRBD2 (6 bases). Germline loops: CDR1 SGHRS, CDR2 YFSETQ. This CDR3 contains 18 residues. V lost 0 bases to trimming and J lost 3 bases, with 22 bases between them. CDR3 loop: CASSLAALAPALVYEQYF. As DNA, the CDR3 is TGCGCCAGCAGCTTGGCCGCACTAGCCCCGGCGTTGGTCTACGAGCAGTACTTC.

The V gene is TRBV2, the J gene TRBJ2-2; 8 positions agree with TRBD1. V dropped 4 bases and J dropped 1; count of bases not matched to a gene: 2. This CDR3 has 15 amino acids. Germline CDR1 SNHLY, CDR2 FYNNEI. The CDR3 nucleotides are TGTGCCAGCAGTGCCGGGACAGGGAACACCGGGGAGCTGTTTTTT. Protein product: CASSAGTGNTGELFF. Combining the CDR3 with reference TRBV2 and TRBJ2-2 gives the whole variable domain EPEVTQTPSHQVTQMGQEVILRCVPISNHLYFYWYRQILGQKVEFLVSFYNNEISEKSEIFDDQFSVERPDGSNFTLKIRSTKLEDSAMYFCASSAGTGNTGELFFGEGSRLTVL.

In its sample, this clone was seen once. This chain joins TRBV6-6 and TRBJ1-6, with D perhaps matching TRBD1 (6 bases). V lost 2 bases, J lost 10 bases, and 18 bases lay in between. The CDR3 consists of 16 residues. Germline loops: CDR1 MNHNY, CDR2 SVGAGI (reference sequence). The CDR3 here is CASSYNPTRGLSPLHF. The CDR3 DNA follows: TGTGCCAGCAGTTACAATCCTACTCGGGGGCTCTCACCCCTCCACTTT.

The CDR3 bases are TGTGCCAGCTCACCAGGGACTAAGAAATACGAGCAGTACTTC. Translating gives CASSPGTKKYEQYF. The chain links TRBV18 to TRBJ2-7; TRBD2 agrees at 7 bases. This CDR3 comprises 14 residues. The V and J ends lost 2 bases and 4 bases, in that order; junction bases with no gene match: 5. Germline CDR1 and CDR2: KGHSH and LQKENI.

The chain recombines TRBV7-8 with TRBJ2-5; tentative D call: TRBD2 (6 bases). V was trimmed by 4 bases and J by 1 base, leaving 7 bases between them. Germline V gives CDR1 SGHVS, CDR2 FQNEAQ. The CDR3 is made up of 13 amino acids. This CDR3 is CASSSGLQETQYF. The CDR3 region has the DNA TGTGCCAGCAGCTCGGGACTCCAAGAGACCCAGTACTTC.

This chain joins TRBV30 and TRBJ1-4; D not certain. V shed 5 bases and J shed 10 bases, with 8 bases lying between them. Looked up from germline, CDR1 is GTSNPN and CDR2 is SVGIG (reference sequence). The CDR3 is made up of 10 amino acids. Here the CDR3 reads CAWANGKLFF. The CDR3 region has the DNA TGTGCCTGGGCGAACGGAAAACTGTTTTTT.

This chain uses TRBV27 with TRBJ2-7; D is unclear. In germline, CDR1 is MNHEY, CDR2 SMNVEV (reference sequence). Trimming cost V 6 bases and J 2 bases, with 5 bases left between them. This CDR3 region has 11 residues. The CDR3 bases are TGTGCCAGCAGAAATACCTACGAGCAGTACTTC. Its translation: CASRNTYEQYF.

The J gene is TRBJ1-5, the V gene TRBV6-5; weak D call: TRBD1 (5 bases). V was shortened by 6 bases and J by 11 bases, with 23 bases between the two germline ends. Germline V gene sequence: CDR1 MNHEY, CDR2 SVGAGI. The CDR3 is 15 residues long. The CDR3 loop reads CASSSRDVGFRSQHF. The CDR3 DNA sequence: TGTGCCAGCAGCTCGAGGGACGTTGGATTTAGGTCCCAGCATTTT.

Worth noting for this clone: The identical CDR3 is also encoded by other nucleotide sequences in the sample. The rearrangement joins TRBV27 to TRBJ2-7, with 7 positions matching TRBD2. V lost 5 bases to trimming and J lost 4 bases; unmatched junction nucleotides: 5. This CDR3 has 13 amino acids. Per the germline V gene, CDR1 is MNHEY and CDR2 is SMNVEV (reference sequence). CDR3 protein: CASSPGLGYEQYF. CDR3 nucleotide sequence: TGTGCCAGCAGTCCCGGACTAGGTTACGAGCAGTACTTC.

The chain joins TRBV28 to TRBJ2-3, with 7 bases that match TRBD1. The junction had 6 bases not matched to a gene; V was cut back by 3 bases and J by 9 bases. This CDR3 is built from 13 residues. Germline V lookup: CDR1 MDHEN, CDR2 SYDVKM. Written as DNA, the CDR3 is TGTGCCAGCAGTTTTTTGGGACAGAACACGCAGTATTTT. Residues: CASSFLGQNTQYF. The whole variable domain, filled in from reference TRBV28 and TRBJ2-3, reads DVKVTQSSRYLVKRTGEKVFLECVQDMDHENMFWYRQDPGLGLRLIYFSYDVKMKEKGDIPEGYSVSREKKERFSLILESASTNQTSMYLCASSFLGQNTQYFGPGTRLTVL.

This clone was counted a few times. V gene TRBV9 combines with J gene TRBJ1-2, with a possible D match to TRBD1 (6 bases). Germline V CDR1 and CDR2: SGDLS, YYNGEE. Trimming took off 4 bases at V and 7 bases at J, with 8 bases between the two ends. The CDR3 runs 11 residues. CDR3 sequence: CASSSQGGYTF. CDR3 nucleotide sequence: TGTGCCAGCAGCTCACAGGGTGGCTACACCTTC.

This clone showed up just once. The V gene is TRBV5-4, the J gene TRBJ2-1; 9 nucleotides match TRBD1. This CDR3 region has 16 residues. In germline, CDR1 is SGHNT, CDR2 YYREEE (reference sequence). The junction had 15 bases not matched to a gene; V was cut back by 6 bases and J by 8 bases. The CDR3 is CASNSGGTGPGDEQFF. The CDR3 nucleotides read TGTGCCAGCAACTCCGGGGGGACAGGGCCCGGAGATGAGCAGTTCTTC.

This sequence joins TRBV5-4 and TRBJ2-5, with 9 bases lining up with TRBD1. Trimming at V came to 4 bases and at J to 4 bases, leaving 14 bases not matched to a gene. Germline V gene sequence: CDR1 SGHNT, CDR2 YYREEE (reference sequence). The CDR3 spans 17 residues. DNA for the CDR3: TGTGCCAGCAGCGGGACAGGGTTGGGTAGGGTAGGAGAGACCCAGTACTTC. Its protein is CASSGTGLGRVGETQYF.

The chain links TRBV4-1 to TRBJ2-1; 9 bases are a match to TRBD2. The CDR3 covers 16 residues. The germline V gene encodes CDR1 MGHRA and CDR2 YSYEKL. J was trimmed by 4 bases and V by 4 bases; bases with no gene match: 8. CDR3 residues: CASSLEGTSPYNEQFF. In nucleotides, the CDR3 is TGCGCCAGCAGCCTCGAGGGGACTAGCCCTTACAATGAGCAGTTCTTC.

The chain couples TRBV6-6 to TRBJ1-5, with D tentatively TRBD1 (6 bases). V was shortened by 2 bases and J by 5 bases, with 16 bases between the two germline ends. CDR1 MNHNY and CDR2 SVGAGI come from the germline V gene (reference sequence). The CDR3 spans 16 residues. CDR3 DNA: TGTGCCAGCAGTTACCGGGACACGGGGTCTTATCAGCCCCAGCATTTT. Translation: CASSYRDTGSYQPQHF.

V gene TRBV5-6 combines with J gene TRBJ2-5; the D is unclear. Trimming stripped 1 base from V and 7 bases from J, with 11 bases between. This CDR3 spans 13 amino acids. Looked up from germline, CDR1 is SGHDT and CDR2 is YYEEEE. The CDR3 protein is CASSLFSGPTQYF. The DNA of the CDR3 is TGTGCCAGCAGCTTGTTTTCGGGCCCGACCCAGTACTTC.

The rearrangement uses TRBV27 and TRBJ2-7; D might be TRBD1 (6 bases). Trimming removed 4 bases from V and 4 bases from J, with 17 bases in between. CDR1 is MNHEY, CDR2 SMNVEV, per germline (reference sequence). The CDR3 has 15 residues. CDR3 region: CASSYQSGVIYEQYF. The CDR3 nucleotides are TGTGCCAGCAGTTACCAATCAGGGGTAATATACGAGCAGTACTTC.

The rearrangement uses TRBV13 and TRBJ2-3, with TRBD2 matching over 7 bases. V was pared by 3 bases and J by 12 bases, with 9 bases of the junction left unmatched. The CDR3 runs to 13 residues. CDR1 is PRHDT, CDR2 FYEKMQ, per germline (reference sequence). The CDR3 region is CASSLERDHRQYF. The CDR3 nucleotides are TGTGCCAGCAGCTTGGAGCGGGACCACCGACAGTATTTT.